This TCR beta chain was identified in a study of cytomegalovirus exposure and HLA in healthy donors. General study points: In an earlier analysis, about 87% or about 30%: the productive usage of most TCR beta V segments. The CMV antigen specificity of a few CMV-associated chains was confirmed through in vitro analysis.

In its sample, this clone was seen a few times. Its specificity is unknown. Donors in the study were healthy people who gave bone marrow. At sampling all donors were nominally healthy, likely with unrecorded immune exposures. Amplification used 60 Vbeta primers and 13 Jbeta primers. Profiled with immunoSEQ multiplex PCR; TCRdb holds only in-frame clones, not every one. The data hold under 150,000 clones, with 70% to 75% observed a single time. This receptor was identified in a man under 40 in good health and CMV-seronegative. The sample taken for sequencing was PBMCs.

This CDR3 is CASSLVEGARAFF. The DNA for the CDR3 is TGTGCCAGCAGCTTAGTTGAGGGGGCGCGGGCTTTCTTT. The chain carries TRBV11-2 and TRBJ1-1, with 7 bases matching TRBD1. Germline CDR1 is SGHAT and CDR2 is FQNNGV. There are 13 residues in the CDR3. The V and J ends lost 1 base and 11 bases, in that order; junction bases with no gene match: 7.